Listed below are T cell receptor beta chains from one sample, sequenced in a study of CD8 T cells in Susac syndrome. TCRdb reprocessed the immunoSEQ multiplex PCR reads via MiXCR and lists one record per CDR3 protein. The sample lists about 130,000 distinct CDR3 sequences; around 94% were seen once. The sample comprised CD4+ T cells from PBMCs. These TCRs come from a human donor in good health. The CDR3 runs from the conserved cysteine through the conserved F or W. D genes are given only for firm matches. Size tells how often a clone was seen (once, few, many) or the class of an expanded clone, and some rows leave it out.

d_call	v_call	clone_size	j_call	cdr3_nt	cdr3_aa
NA	TRBV29-1	once	TRBJ1-1	TGCAGCGCCAGAAATTCAGGGCGGGCGAACACTGAAGCTTTCTTT	CSARNSGRANTEAFF
NA	TRBV4-1	NA	TRBJ2-3	TGCGCCAGCAGCCCGTATCCAGATACGCAGTATTTT	CASSPYPDTQYF
NA	TRBV20-1	NA	TRBJ1-2	TGCAGTGCTAGTCCCATGACTGGGGTCGGCTACACCTTC	CSASPMTGVGYTF
TRBD2	TRBV12-3/TRBV12-4	NA	TRBJ2-2	TGTGCCAGCAAGGGACTAGCAAACACCGGGGAGCTGTTTTTT	CASKGLANTGELFF
TRBD1	TRBV6-5	NA	TRBJ2-6	TGTGCCAGCAGAAAACAGGGGGCTGGGGCCAACGTCCTGACTTTC	CASRKQGAGANVLTF
NA	TRBV5-1	once	TRBJ1-1	TGCGCCAGCAGCTTGGAGGGAGAAGCTTTCTTT	CASSLEGEAFF
TRBD1	TRBV7-2	once	TRBJ1-4	TGTGCCAGCAGCCGGGACAGGGGGCGAGAAAAACTGTTTTTT	CASSRDRGREKLFF
NA	TRBV2	NA	TRBJ1-1	TGTGCCAGCCCTGGGGGTCAAAGGGCTTTCTTT	CASPGGQRAFF
TRBD1	TRBV18	NA	TRBJ2-5	TGTGCCAGCTCGCCGGACAGGGGAGAGACCCAGTACTTC	CASSPDRGETQYF
NA	TRBV12-3/TRBV12-4	once	TRBJ2-1	TGTGCCAGCAGCATAAGCGGGTCGCACAATGAGCAGTTCTTC	CASSISGSHNEQFF
TRBD2	TRBV20-1	NA	TRBJ2-7	TGCAGTGCTCGTCCTATAGCGGGAGGTGATGAGCAGTACTTC	CSARPIAGGDEQYF
NA	TRBV12-3/TRBV12-4	NA	TRBJ2-2	TGTGCCAGCAGTGAACAGGGTTTCCGTAACACCGGGGAGCTGTTTTTT	CASSEQGFRNTGELFF
TRBD1	TRBV2	NA	TRBJ2-4	TGTGCCAGCACCACCCCCAGTGGGACAGGACTAGCCAAAAACATTCAGTACTTC	CASTTPSGTGLAKNIQYF
TRBD1	TRBV27	NA	TRBJ1-2	TGTGCCAGCAGGATCGGAGGGACAGGAGGTGGCTACACCTTC	CASRIGGTGGGYTF
TRBD2	TRBV30	NA	TRBJ2-1	TGTGCCTGGTTCAGCGGGAGCAATGAGCAGTTCTTC	CAWFSGSNEQFF
TRBD1	TRBV19	NA	TRBJ1-1	TGTGCCAGTAGTATAGATCCCCCTGACAGGGGGCCAGAAGCTTTCTTT	CASSIDPPDRGPEAFF
NA	TRBV7-2	NA	TRBJ2-5	TGTGCCAGCAGCTTAGCCGGCGGAAGAGAGACCCAGTACTTC	CASSLAGGRETQYF
NA	TRBV5-6	NA	TRBJ1-1	TGTGCCAGCACCACGGGAGCGCTGCCGAACACTGAAGCTTTCTTT	CASTTGALPNTEAFF
TRBD1	TRBV7-2	NA	TRBJ1-5	TGTGCCAGCAGTTTAACCGGGACAGGAGGTGGTCAGCCCCAGCATTTT	CASSLTGTGGGQPQHF
TRBD2	TRBV7-9	NA	TRBJ2-1	TGTGCCAGCAGCCCGGGACTAGCTAGTATTGGTGAGCAGTTCTTC	CASSPGLASIGEQFF
NA	TRBV7-9	NA	TRBJ1-4	TGTGCCAGCAGCCTAGATGCCAGAGCAAAACTGTTTTTT	CASSLDARAKLFF
TRBD2	TRBV7-7	NA	TRBJ2-7	TGTGCCAGCAGTCCTAGCGGGTCCTACGAGCAGTACTTC	CASSPSGSYEQYF
TRBD1	TRBV4-3	NA	TRBJ2-7	TGCGCCAGCAGCCAAGACTCGACAGGGACCTACGAGCAGTACTTC	CASSQDSTGTYEQYF
NA	TRBV6-2/TRBV6-3	NA	TRBJ2-5	TGTGCCAGCATGAGAGGCCGGGAGACCCAGTACTTC	CASMRGRETQYF
TRBD1	TRBV27	NA	TRBJ2-7	TGTGCCAGCAGTACTGGACGGACAGGGCGGAACGAGCAGTACTTC	CASSTGRTGRNEQYF
NA	TRBV29-1	NA	TRBJ2-4	TGCAGCGTCCGGGCCTCCGCGGAGAGCATTCAGTACTTC	CSVRASAESIQYF
NA	TRBV2	once	TRBJ2-7	TGTGCCAGCAGTAGTTCGGCCTACCCATCCTACGAGCAGTACTTC	CASSSSAYPSYEQYF
TRBD1	TRBV29-1	NA	TRBJ2-7	TGCAGCGTTCGGGCACAGGGGAAATCCTACGAGCAGTACTTC	CSVRAQGKSYEQYF
NA	TRBV12-3/TRBV12-4	NA	TRBJ2-1	TGTGCCAGCAGTTCAACCGGGACGGACTACAATGAGCAGTTCTTC	CASSSTGTDYNEQFF
NA	TRBV5-1	NA	TRBJ2-7	TGCGCCAGCAGCCTGGACGGGACCTACGAGCAGTACTTC	CASSLDGTYEQYF
TRBD1	TRBV20-1	NA	TRBJ1-2	TGCAGTGCTAGAGCGGACAGGGGGCGCGAATATGGCTACACCTTC	CSARADRGREYGYTF
NA	TRBV15	NA	TRBJ1-1	TGTGCCACCAGCAGAGATCCGCGGCAGGGCAACACTGAAGCTTTCTTT	CATSRDPRQGNTEAFF